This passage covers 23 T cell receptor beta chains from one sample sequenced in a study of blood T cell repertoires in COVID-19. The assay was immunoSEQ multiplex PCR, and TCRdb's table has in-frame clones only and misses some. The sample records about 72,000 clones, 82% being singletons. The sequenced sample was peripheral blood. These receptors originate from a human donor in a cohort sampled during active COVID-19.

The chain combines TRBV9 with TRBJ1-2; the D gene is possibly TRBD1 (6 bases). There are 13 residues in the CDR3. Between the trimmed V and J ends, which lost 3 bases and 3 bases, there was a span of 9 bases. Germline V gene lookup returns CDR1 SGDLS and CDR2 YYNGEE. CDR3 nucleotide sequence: TGTGCCAGCAGCGCAGGGACACACTATGGCTACACCTTC. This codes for CASSAGTHYGYTF.

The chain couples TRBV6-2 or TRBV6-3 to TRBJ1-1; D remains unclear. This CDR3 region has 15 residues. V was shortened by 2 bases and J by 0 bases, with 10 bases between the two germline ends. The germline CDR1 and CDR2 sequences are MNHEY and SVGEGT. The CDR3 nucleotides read TGTGCCAGCAGTTACCGGCGGCAGCTGAACACTGAAGCTTTCTTT. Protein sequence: CASSYRRQLNTEAFF.

The CDR3 sequence is CASSLVQGAWNEQFF. The CDR3 region has the DNA TGTGCCAGCAGCTTAGTTCAGGGGGCCTGGAATGAGCAGTTCTTC. V usage is TRBV7-2 and J usage is TRBJ2-1; TRBD1 agrees at 8 bases. CDR3 size: 15 residues. Germline-derived CDR1 and CDR2 are SGHTA and FQGNSA. J gave up 7 bases and V 1 base, and 6 bases lay outside the gene matches.

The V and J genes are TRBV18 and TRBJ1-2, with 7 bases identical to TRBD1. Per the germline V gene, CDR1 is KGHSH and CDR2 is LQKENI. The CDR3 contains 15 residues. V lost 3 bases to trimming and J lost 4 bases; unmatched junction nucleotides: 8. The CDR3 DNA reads TGTGCCAGCTCACCCGGGACAGCGCTTCTCTATGGCTACACCTTC. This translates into CASSPGTALLYGYTF. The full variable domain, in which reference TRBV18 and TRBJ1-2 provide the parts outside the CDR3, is NAGVMQNPRHLVRRRGQEARLRCSPMKGHSHVYWYRQLPEEGLKFMVYLQKENIIDESGMPKERFSAEFPKEGPSILRIQQVVRGDSAAYFCASSPGTALLYGYTFGSGTRLTVV.

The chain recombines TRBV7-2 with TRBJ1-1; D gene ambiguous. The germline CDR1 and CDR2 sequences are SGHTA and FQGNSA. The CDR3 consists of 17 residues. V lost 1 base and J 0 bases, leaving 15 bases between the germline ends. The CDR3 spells CASSLVSASFLNTEAFF. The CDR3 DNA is TGTGCCAGCAGCTTAGTCTCCGCAAGCTTCTTGAACACTGAAGCTTTCTTT.

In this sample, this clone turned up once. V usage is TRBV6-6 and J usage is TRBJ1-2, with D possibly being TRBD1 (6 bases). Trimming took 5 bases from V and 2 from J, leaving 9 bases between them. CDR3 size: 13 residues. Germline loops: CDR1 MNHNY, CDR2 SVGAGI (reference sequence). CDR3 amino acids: CASSPDRNYGYTF. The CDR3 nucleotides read TGTGCCAGCAGTCCAGACAGGAACTATGGCTACACCTTC.

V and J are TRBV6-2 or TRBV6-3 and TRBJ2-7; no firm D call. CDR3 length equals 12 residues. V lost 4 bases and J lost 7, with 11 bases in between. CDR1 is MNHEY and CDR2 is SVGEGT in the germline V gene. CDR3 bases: TGTGCCAGCAGTTTACCCTCACGGGAGCAGTACTTC. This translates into CASSLPSREQYF.

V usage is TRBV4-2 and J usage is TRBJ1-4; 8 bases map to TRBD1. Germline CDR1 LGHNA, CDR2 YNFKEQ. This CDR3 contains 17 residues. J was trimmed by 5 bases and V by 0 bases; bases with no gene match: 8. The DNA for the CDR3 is TGTGCCAGCAGCCAAGAGCCCCTACAGGGGGAGAATGAAAAACTGTTTTTT. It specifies CASSQEPLQGENEKLFF.

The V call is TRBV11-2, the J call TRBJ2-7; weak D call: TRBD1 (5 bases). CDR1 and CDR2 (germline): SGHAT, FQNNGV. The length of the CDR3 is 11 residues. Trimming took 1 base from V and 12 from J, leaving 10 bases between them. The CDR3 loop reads CASSLAQGLYF. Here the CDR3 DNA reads TGTGCCAGCAGCTTAGCCCAGGGATTGTACTTC.

The CDR3 DNA is TGTGCCAGCAGTTACTCAACAGGGGGCATCTATGGCTACACCTTC. This gives the protein CASSYSTGGIYGYTF. This chain connects TRBV6-5 to TRBJ1-2; 9 bases fit TRBD1. CDR1 and CDR2 (germline): MNHEY, SVGAGI. The V segment lost 0 bases and the J segment 4 bases; nucleotides outside the gene matches: 3. CDR3 length: 15 residues.

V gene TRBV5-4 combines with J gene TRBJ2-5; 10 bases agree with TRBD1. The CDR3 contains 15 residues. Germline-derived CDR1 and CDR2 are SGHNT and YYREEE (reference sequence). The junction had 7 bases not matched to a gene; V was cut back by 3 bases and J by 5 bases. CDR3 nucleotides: TGTGCCAGCAGCTGGGACAGGGGCAGCAGGGAGACCCAGTACTTC. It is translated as CASSWDRGSRETQYF.

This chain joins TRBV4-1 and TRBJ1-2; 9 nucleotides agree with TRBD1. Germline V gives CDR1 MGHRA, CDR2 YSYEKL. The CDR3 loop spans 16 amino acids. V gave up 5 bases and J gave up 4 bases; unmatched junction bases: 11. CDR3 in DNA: TGCGCCAGCAGCGTGAAGCTGACAGGGGGGTCCTATGGCTACACCTTC. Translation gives CASSVKLTGGSYGYTF.

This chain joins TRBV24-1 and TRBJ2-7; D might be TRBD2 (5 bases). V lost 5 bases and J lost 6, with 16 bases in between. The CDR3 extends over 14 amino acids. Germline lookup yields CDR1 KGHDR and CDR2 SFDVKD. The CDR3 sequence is CATSGELLTPEQYF. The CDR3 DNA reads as TGTGCCACCAGTGGGGAGCTCCTCACCCCCGAGCAGTACTTC.

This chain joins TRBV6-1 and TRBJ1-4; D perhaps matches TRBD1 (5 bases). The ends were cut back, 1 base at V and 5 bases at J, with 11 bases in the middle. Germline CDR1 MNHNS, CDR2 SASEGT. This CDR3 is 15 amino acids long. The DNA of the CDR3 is TGTGCCAGCAGTGAAGGAGACAGAGAGAATGAAAAACTGTTTTTT. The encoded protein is CASSEGDRENEKLFF.

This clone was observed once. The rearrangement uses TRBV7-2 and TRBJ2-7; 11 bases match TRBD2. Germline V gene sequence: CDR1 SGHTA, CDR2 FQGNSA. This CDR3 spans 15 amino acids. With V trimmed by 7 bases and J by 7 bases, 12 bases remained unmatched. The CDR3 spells CASTLAGGQGEEQYF. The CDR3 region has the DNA TGTGCCAGCACCCTAGCGGGGGGCCAGGGGGAAGAGCAGTACTTC. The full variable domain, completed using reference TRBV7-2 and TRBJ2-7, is GAGVSQSPSNKVTEKGKDVELRCDPISGHTALYWYRQSLGQGLEFLIYFQGNSAPDKSGLPSDRFSAERTGGSVSTLTIQRTQQEDSAVYLCASTLAGGQGEEQYFGPGTRLTVT.

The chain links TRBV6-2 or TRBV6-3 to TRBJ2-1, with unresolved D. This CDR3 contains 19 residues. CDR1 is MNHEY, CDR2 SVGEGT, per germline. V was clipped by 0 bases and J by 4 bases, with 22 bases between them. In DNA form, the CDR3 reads TGTGCCAGCAGTTACTCCCCTCTTCTTCCGGGTATCGGTTACAATGAGCAGTTCTTC. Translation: CASSYSPLLPGIGYNEQFF.

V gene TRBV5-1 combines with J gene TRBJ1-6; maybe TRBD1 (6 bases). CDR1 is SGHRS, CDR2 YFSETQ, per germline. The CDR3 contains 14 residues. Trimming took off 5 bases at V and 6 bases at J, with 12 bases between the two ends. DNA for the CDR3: TGCGCCAGCAGACGGACAGTTATTAATTCACCCCTCCACTTT. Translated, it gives CASRRTVINSPLHF. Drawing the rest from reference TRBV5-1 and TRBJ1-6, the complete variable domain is KAGVTQTPRYLIKTRGQQVTLSCSPISGHRSVSWYQQTPGQGLQFLFEYFSETQRNKGNFPGRFSGRQFSNSRSEMNVSTLELGDSALYLCASRRTVINSPLHFGNGTRLTVT.

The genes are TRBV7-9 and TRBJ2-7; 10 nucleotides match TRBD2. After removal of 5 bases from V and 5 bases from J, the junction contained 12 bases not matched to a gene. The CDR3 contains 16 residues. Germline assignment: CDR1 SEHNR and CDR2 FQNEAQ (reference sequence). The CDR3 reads CASSRLERGGGNEQYF. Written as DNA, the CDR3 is TGTGCCAGCAGCCGTTTAGAGCGGGGGGGCGGCAACGAGCAGTACTTC.

As DNA, the CDR3 is TGTGCCAGCAGTAGGGGGGGACGGGATGGCTACACCTTC. Translating it yields CASSRGGRDGYTF. The J gene is TRBJ1-2, the V gene TRBV6-5; D is possibly TRBD1 (6 bases). V was trimmed by 5 bases and J by 6 bases, leaving 13 bases between them. The CDR3 consists of 13 residues. Per the germline V gene, CDR1 is MNHEY and CDR2 is SVGAGI.

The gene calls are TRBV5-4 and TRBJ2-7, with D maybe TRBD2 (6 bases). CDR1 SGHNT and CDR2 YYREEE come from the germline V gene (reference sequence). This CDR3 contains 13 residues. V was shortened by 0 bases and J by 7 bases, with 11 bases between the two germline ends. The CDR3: CASSLAAGREQYF. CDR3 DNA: TGTGCCAGCAGCTTGGCGGCGGGGAGGGAGCAGTACTTC.

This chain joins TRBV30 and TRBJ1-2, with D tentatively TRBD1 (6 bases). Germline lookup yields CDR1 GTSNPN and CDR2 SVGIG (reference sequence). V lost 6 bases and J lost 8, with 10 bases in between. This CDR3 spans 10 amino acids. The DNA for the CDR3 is TGTGCCTGTCACAGGGTAGGCTACACCTTC. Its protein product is CACHRVGYTF.

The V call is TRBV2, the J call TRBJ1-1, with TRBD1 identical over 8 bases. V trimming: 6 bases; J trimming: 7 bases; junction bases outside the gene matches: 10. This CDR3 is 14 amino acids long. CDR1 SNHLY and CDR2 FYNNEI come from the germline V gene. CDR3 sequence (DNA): TGTGCCAGCAGCGAGGACAGGGCACACGGTGAAGCTTTCTTT. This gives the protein CASSEDRAHGEAFF.

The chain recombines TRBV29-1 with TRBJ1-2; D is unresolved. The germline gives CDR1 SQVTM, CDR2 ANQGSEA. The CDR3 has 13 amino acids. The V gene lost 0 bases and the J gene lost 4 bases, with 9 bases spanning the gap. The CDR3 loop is CSVEDKEGYGYTF. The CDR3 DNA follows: TGCAGCGTTGAAGACAAGGAGGGCTATGGCTACACCTTC.